One sample yielded the 19 T cell receptor beta chains listed below, sequenced in a study of T cell responses to AZD1222 COVID-19 vaccine. This table comes from immunoSEQ multiplex PCR, and its TCRdb copy is limited to in-frame clones, with some not included. The data hold 150,000 to 190,000 clones, with approximately 90% observed a single time. Sequencing was performed on peripheral blood, taken on day 0 of AZD1222 vaccination. The receptor source for this set is an adult in good health.

The chain combines TRBV7-2 with TRBJ1-2; possibly TRBD1 for D (5 bases). Germline CDR1 and CDR2: SGHTA and FQGNSA. The V end lost 3 bases, the J end lost 4 bases, and 21 bases lay between the germline ends. The length of the CDR3 is 17 residues. The CDR3 is CASSLGRMRQRLYGYTF. The DNA for the CDR3 is TGTGCCAGCAGCTTGGGGCGGATGAGACAGAGACTCTATGGCTACACCTTC.

The rearrangement links TRBV19 to TRBJ1-1; the match to TRBD1 covers 9 bases. Germline lookup yields CDR1 LNHDA and CDR2 SQIVND (reference sequence). After removal of 3 bases from V and 5 bases from J, the junction contained 16 bases not matched to a gene. This CDR3 spans 18 amino acids. CDR3 in DNA: TGTGCCAGTAGTATTATGCGTGGGAAGACAGGGGGAAAAACTGAAGCTTTCTTT. It encodes CASSIMRGKTGGKTEAFF.

The chain carries TRBV5-5 and TRBJ2-7; the match to TRBD1 covers 10 bases. V shed 4 bases, J shed 3 bases, and the junction held 10 bases outside the gene matches. CDR1 and CDR2 from the germline V gene are SGHKS and YYEKEE (reference sequence). The CDR3 loop spans 16 amino acids. The CDR3 DNA follows: TGTGCCAGCAGCAATTTGGGACAGGGGATTAACTACGAGCAGTACTTC. It specifies CASSNLGQGINYEQYF.

The J gene is TRBJ2-3, the V gene TRBV18; possibly TRBD2 for D (6 bases). Deletions cut 6 bases from V and 4 bases from J, with 14 bases between. CDR1 and CDR2 from the germline V gene are KGHSH and LQKENI. This CDR3 is 14 amino acids long. The CDR3 coding sequence is TGTGCCAGCTCCCGGATTCCGGGGGCAGATACGCAGTATTTT. It encodes CASSRIPGADTQYF.

This clone was seen just once. The J gene is TRBJ2-7, the V gene TRBV5-4; 13 bases align to TRBD2. V was clipped by 2 bases and J by 3 bases; unmatched bases: 2. The CDR3 runs to 15 residues. Germline-derived CDR1 and CDR2 are SGHNT and YYREEE (reference sequence). The CDR3 is CASSLRTSGSYEQYF. The CDR3 DNA follows: TGTGCCAGCAGCTTAAGGACTAGCGGGAGCTACGAGCAGTACTTC.

This chain joins TRBV19 and TRBJ1-5; 7 bases map to TRBD1. Germline-derived CDR1 and CDR2 are LNHDA and SQIVND (reference sequence). This CDR3 comprises 13 residues. The CDR3 nucleotides are TGTGGGACGAGCGGGACAGCAAATCAGCCCCAGCATTTT. Protein product: CGTSGTANQPQHF. The full variable domain, rest sourced from reference TRBV19 and TRBJ1-5, is DGGITQSPKYLFRKEGQNVTLSCEQNLNHDAMYWYRQDPGQGLRLIYYSQIVNDFQKGDIAEGYSVSREKKESFPLTVTSAQKNPTAFYLCGTSGTANQPQHFGDGTRLSIL.

The genes are TRBV23-1 and TRBJ2-7, with a possible D match to TRBD1 (5 bases). TRBV23-1 carries the ORF label, with uncertain function. Trimming left V 0 bases short and J 2 bases short, with 14 bases between. The CDR3 has 16 residues. The CDR3 protein is CASSQSSTGGTYEQYF. CDR3 bases: TGCGCCAGCAGTCAATCGAGTACAGGTGGAACCTACGAGCAGTACTTC.

This chain connects TRBV2 to TRBJ1-3; D remains unclear. Germline lookup yields CDR1 SNHLY and CDR2 FYNNEI. The CDR3 is 11 amino acids. Trimming took off 8 bases at V and 8 bases at J, with 10 bases between the two ends. In DNA form, the CDR3 reads TGTGCCAGCTTGGCAGGCTACACCATATATTTT. Protein: CASLAGYTIYF.

J is TRBJ1-1 and V is TRBV6-5; no definite D call. Germline V gene lookup returns CDR1 MNHEY and CDR2 SVGAGI. The CDR3 runs 12 residues. V lost 5 bases and J lost 3, with 7 bases in between. The CDR3 sequence is CASSPSDTEAFF. In nucleotides, the CDR3 is TGTGCCAGCAGTCCCTCGGACACTGAAGCTTTCTTT.

This clone showed up just once. The chain joins TRBV24-1 to TRBJ1-4, with D uncertain. The CDR3 is 15 residues long. The germline V gene has CDR1 KGHDR and CDR2 SFDVKD. V was trimmed by 4 bases and J by 8 bases, leaving 16 bases between them. This CDR3 reads CATSDQVWEKEKLFF. Written as DNA, the CDR3 is TGTGCCACCAGTGACCAGGTCTGGGAAAAAGAAAAACTGTTTTTT.

This clone came up once. This specimen includes other DNA sequences encoding the same CDR3. The chain couples TRBV10-3 to TRBJ1-2; D is possibly TRBD1 (6 bases). This CDR3 contains 12 residues. Germline CDR1 and CDR2: ENHRY and SYGVKD. Between the trimmed V and J ends, which lost 5 bases and 5 bases, there was a span of 9 bases. The CDR3 loop reads CAISSGQYGYTF. The CDR3 DNA follows: TGTGCCATCAGTAGCGGACAGTATGGCTACACCTTC.

This clone was picked up a small number of times. This chain connects TRBV7-8 to TRBJ2-7; D remains unclear. The V gene lost 3 bases and the J gene lost 4 bases, with 4 bases spanning the gap. The CDR3 is 11 amino acids. Germline CDR1 reads SGHVS; CDR2 reads FQNEAQ. The CDR3 sequence: CASSFLYEQYF. The CDR3 DNA sequence: TGTGCCAGCAGCTTTTTATACGAGCAGTACTTC.

This clone is a singleton in its sample. The genes are TRBV20-1 and TRBJ2-1; D gene ambiguous. Germline CDR1 is DFQATT and CDR2 is SNEGSKA (reference sequence). Trimming stripped 3 bases from V and 8 bases from J, with 5 bases between. The length of the CDR3 is 10 residues. The CDR3 region is CSASLHEQFF. CDR3 bases: TGCAGTGCTAGCCTGCATGAGCAGTTCTTC.

This clone appeared a single time. This specimen includes other DNA sequences encoding the same CDR3. The CDR3 is CASSPDSYGYTF. The CDR3 region has the DNA TGTGCCAGCTCACCGGACAGCTATGGCTACACCTTC. V usage is TRBV18 and J usage is TRBJ1-2, with D perhaps TRBD1 (6 bases). Per the germline V gene, CDR1 is KGHSH and CDR2 is LQKENI. Trimming pared 3 bases from V and 4 bases from J, leaving 6 bases between. The CDR3 has 12 residues.

This chain joins TRBV2 and TRBJ1-2, with D unclear. Germline CDR1 and CDR2: SNHLY and FYNNEI. V lost 3 bases, J lost 0 bases, and 14 bases lay in between. This CDR3 is 16 amino acids long. The CDR3, as DNA: TGTGCCAGCAGTGAGGGGTACAGAACCTCTAACTATGGCTACACCTTC. It yields the protein CASSEGYRTSNYGYTF. The whole variable domain, filled in from reference TRBV2 and TRBJ1-2, reads EPEVTQTPSHQVTQMGQEVILRCVPISNHLYFYWYRQILGQKVEFLVSFYNNEISEKSEIFDDQFSVERPDGSNFTLKIRSTKLEDSAMYFCASSEGYRTSNYGYTFGSGTRLTVV.

The gene calls are TRBV23-1 and TRBJ1-3; no clear D. TRBV23-1 is noted as an ORF with a role that remains uncertain. Trimming cost V 2 bases and J 1 base, with 12 bases left between them. The CDR3 runs 16 residues. The CDR3 loop is CASSQRPSWSGNTIYF. The DNA for the CDR3 is TGCGCCAGCAGTCAAAGGCCTAGCTGGTCTGGAAACACCATATATTTT.

In this sample, this clone is medium-sized (0.01 to 0.1%). This chain connects TRBV5-1 to TRBJ1-1; D is unresolved. Germline V gene sequence: CDR1 SGHRS, CDR2 YFSETQ. The CDR3 has 13 residues. Trimming left V 1 base short and J 1 base short, with 5 bases between. This chain's CDR3 is CASSLWTNTEAFF. CDR3 sequence (DNA): TGCGCCAGCAGCTTGTGGACGAACACTGAAGCTTTCTTT.

The rearrangement uses TRBV28 and TRBJ2-7; 7 bases align to TRBD2. The CDR3 loop spans 14 amino acids. The germline V gene encodes CDR1 MDHEN and CDR2 SYDVKM. J was trimmed by 3 bases and V by 2 bases; bases with no gene match: 4. CDR3 DNA: TGTGCCAGCAGTTTAGCGGGAGTTAACTACGAGCAGTACTTC. This gives the protein CASSLAGVNYEQYF.

This sequence joins TRBV12-3 or TRBV12-4 and TRBJ2-6; D not certain. The CDR3 has 13 residues. With 3 bases removed from V and 7 bases from J, the gap between germline ends came to 7 bases. Here the CDR3 reads CASSFGRANVLTF. CDR3 nucleotides: TGTGCCAGCAGTTTCGGGCGAGCCAACGTCCTGACTTTC.